This T cell receptor beta chain was sequenced during a study of Graves' ophthalmopathy and Graves' hyperthyroidism. Study-level results: Blood also carried most expanded thyroid clonotypes exceeding 0.001 frequency. Separation of ophthalmopathy from stable hyperthyroidism was achieved by a 13-signature model, at approximately 90% sensitivity and around 81% specificity.

The study amplified TCR beta CDR3 regions using RNA transcripts. Scientists carried out first-round RT-PCR using HTBI primers and then a second-round multiplex PCR. TCRdb re-derived calls from the multiplex PCR reads in MiXCR, one entry per CDR3 protein. The sample shows around 590,000 distinct CDR3 sequences, about 40% of them seen only once. About this clonotype itself: Its antigen is not known.

Ages of hyperthyroidism patients ran from 18 to 65, and their diagnoses were new, under 2 months' duration. CDR1 and CDR2 from the germline V gene are MGHDK and SYGVNS. Trimming left V 8 bases short and J 4 bases short, with 20 bases between. The CDR3 covers 15 residues. Material for sequencing was peripheral blood or thyroid tissue (not recorded which). The chain uses TRBV25-1 and TRBJ1-1, with a tentative D call TRBD1 (5 bases). The receptor was derived from an adult man with Graves' hyperthyroidism. The CDR3 spells CASGTPLTGVTEAFF. DNA for the CDR3: TGTGCCAGCGGAACTCCTTTAACGGGGGTCACTGAAGCTTTCTTT.